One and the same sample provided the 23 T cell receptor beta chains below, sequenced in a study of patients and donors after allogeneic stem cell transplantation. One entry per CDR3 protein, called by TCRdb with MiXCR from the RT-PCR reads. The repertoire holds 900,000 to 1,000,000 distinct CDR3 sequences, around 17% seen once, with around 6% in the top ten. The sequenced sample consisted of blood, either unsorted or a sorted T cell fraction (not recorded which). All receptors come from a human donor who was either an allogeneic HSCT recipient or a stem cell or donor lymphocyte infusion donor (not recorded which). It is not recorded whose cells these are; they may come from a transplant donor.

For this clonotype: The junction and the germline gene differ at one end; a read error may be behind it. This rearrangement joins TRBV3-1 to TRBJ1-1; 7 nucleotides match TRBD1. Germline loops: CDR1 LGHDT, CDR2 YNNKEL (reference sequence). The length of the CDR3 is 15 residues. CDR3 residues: CASSLVPTRGYEALF. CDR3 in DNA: TGTGCCAGCAGCCTAGTGCCGACCAGGGGGTATGAAGCTCTCTTT.

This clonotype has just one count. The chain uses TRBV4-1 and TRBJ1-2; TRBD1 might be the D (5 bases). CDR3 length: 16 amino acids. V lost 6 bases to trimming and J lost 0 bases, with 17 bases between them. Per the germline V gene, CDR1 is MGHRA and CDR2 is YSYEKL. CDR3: CASSLGVETANYGYTF. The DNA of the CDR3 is TGCGCCAGCAGTCTAGGGGTTGAGACAGCTAACTATGGCTACACCTTC.

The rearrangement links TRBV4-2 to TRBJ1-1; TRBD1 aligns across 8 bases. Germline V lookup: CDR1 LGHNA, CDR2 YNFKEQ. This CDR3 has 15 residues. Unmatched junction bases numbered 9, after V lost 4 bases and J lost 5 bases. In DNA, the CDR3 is TGTGCCAGCAGCCCAAAGACAGGGGACGGGACTGAAGCTTTCTTT. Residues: CASSPKTGDGTEAFF.

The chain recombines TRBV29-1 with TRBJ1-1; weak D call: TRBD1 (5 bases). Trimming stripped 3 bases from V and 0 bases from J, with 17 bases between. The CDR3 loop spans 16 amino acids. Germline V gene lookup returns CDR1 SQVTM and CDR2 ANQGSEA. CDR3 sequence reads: CSVDPTLTAMNTEAFF. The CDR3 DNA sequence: TGCAGCGTTGACCCTACTCTGACAGCCATGAACACTGAAGCTTTCTTT.

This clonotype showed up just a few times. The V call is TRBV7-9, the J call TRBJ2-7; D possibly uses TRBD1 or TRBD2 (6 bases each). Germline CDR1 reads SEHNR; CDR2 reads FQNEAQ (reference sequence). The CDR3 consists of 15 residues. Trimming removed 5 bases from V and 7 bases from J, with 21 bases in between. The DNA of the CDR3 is TGTGCCAGCAGCCCAACCGGGGGCCCATCCGGAGAGCAGTACTTC. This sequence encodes CASSPTGGPSGEQYF.

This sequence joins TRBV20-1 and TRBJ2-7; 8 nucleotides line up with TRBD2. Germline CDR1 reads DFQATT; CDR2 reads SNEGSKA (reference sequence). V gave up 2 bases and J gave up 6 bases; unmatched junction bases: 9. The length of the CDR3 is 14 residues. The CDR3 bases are TGCAGTGCTAGATCCCTAAGCGGGGGACGCGAGCAGTACTTC. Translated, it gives CSARSLSGGREQYF.

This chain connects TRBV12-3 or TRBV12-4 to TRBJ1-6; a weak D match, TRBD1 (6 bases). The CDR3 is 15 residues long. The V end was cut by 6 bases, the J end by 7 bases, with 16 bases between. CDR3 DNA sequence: TGTGCCAGCAGGCCGGGCCAGGGGAGGAATTCACCCCTCCACTTT. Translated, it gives CASRPGQGRNSPLHF.

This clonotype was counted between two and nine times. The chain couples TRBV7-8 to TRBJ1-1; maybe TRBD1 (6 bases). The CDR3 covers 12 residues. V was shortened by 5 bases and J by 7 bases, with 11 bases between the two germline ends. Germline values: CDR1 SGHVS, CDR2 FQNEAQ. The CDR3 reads CASSPTGNEAFF. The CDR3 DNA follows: TGTGCCAGCAGCCCTACAGGGAATGAAGCTTTCTTT.

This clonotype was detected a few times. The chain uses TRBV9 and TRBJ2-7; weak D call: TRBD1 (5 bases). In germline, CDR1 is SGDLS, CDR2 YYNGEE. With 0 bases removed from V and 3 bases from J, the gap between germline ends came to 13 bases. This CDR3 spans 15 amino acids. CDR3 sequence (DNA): TGTGCCAGCAGCGTAGGGGGTGGGGCGAACTACGAGCAGTACTTC. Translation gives CASSVGGGANYEQYF.

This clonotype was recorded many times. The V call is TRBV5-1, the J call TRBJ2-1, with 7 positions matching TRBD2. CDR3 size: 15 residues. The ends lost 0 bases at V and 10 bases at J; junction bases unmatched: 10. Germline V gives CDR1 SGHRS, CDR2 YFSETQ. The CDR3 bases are TGCGCCAGCAGCTTGGATCTAGCAGCGCGGGGGGAGCAGTTCTTC. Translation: CASSLDLAARGEQFF.

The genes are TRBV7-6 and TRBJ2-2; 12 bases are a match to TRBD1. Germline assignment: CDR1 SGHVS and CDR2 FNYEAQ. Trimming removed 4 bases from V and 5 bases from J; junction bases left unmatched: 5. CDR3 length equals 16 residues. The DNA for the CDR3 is TGTGCCAGCAGCTCCAGGGACAGGGGGCCTACCGGGGAGCTGTTTTTT. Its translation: CASSSRDRGPTGELFF.

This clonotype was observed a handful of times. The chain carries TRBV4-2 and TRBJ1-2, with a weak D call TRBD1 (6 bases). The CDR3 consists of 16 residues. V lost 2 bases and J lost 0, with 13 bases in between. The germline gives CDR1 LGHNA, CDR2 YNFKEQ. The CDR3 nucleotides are TGTGCCAGCAGCCAACAACAGGGAACAACTAACTATGGCTACACCTTC. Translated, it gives CASSQQQGTTNYGYTF.

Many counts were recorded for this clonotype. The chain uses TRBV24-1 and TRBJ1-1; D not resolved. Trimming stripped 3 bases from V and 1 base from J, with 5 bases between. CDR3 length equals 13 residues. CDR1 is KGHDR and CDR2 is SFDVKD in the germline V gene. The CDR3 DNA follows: TGTGCCACCAGTGATCTTGGGAACACTGAAGCTTTCTTT. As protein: CATSDLGNTEAFF.

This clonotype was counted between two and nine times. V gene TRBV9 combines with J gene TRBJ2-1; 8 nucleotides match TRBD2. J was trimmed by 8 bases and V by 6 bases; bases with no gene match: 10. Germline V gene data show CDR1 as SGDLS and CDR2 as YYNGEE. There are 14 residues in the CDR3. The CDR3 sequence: CASNVAGGHDEQFF. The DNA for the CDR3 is TGTGCCAGCAACGTGGCGGGAGGTCACGATGAGCAGTTCTTC.

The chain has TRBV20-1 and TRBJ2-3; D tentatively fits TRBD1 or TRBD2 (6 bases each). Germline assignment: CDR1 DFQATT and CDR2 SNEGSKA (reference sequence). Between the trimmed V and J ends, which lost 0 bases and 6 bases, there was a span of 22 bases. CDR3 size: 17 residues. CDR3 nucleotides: TGCAGTGCTAGAGATTGGGGGGCCCTCCTGAGGTTGGATACGCAGTATTTT. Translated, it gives CSARDWGALLRLDTQYF.

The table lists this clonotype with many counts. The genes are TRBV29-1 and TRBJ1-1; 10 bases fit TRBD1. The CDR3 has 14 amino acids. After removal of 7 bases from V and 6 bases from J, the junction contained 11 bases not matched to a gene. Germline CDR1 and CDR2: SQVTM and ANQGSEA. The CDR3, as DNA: TGCAGCGGCGGGACAGGGGTTGCGGGAGCTGAAGCTTTCTTT. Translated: CSGGTGVAGAEAFF.

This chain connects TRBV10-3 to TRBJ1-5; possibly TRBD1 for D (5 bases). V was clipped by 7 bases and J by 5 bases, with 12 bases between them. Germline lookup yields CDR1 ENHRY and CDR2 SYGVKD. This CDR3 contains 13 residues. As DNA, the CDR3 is TGTGCCATCACAGGGATTCGGGATCAGCCCCAGCATTTT. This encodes CAITGIRDQPQHF.

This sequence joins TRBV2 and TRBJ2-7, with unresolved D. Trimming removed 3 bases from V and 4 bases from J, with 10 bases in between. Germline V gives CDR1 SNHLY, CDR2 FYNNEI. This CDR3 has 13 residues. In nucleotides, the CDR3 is TGTGCCAGCAGTGACCCAAGCTGGTACGAGCAGTACTTC. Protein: CASSDPSWYEQYF.

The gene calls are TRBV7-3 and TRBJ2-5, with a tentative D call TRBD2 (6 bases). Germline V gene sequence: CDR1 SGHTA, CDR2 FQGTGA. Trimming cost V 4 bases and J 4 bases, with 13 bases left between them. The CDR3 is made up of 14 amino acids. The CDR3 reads CASSSSGVLETQYF. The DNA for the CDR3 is TGTGCCAGCAGCTCCTCGGGAGTCCTAGAGACCCAGTACTTC.

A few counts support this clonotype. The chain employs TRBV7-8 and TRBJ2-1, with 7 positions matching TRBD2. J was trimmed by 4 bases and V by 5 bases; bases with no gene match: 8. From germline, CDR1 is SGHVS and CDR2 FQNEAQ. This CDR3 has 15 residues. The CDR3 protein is CASSQQAGVYNEQFF. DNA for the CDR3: TGTGCCAGCAGCCAGCAGGCGGGGGTGTACAATGAGCAGTTCTTC.

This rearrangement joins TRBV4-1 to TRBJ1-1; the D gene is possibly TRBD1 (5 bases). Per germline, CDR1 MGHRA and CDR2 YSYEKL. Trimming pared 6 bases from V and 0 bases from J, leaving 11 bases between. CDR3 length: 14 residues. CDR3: CASREGSLNTEAFF. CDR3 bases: TGCGCCAGCAGAGAGGGGAGTTTGAACACTGAAGCTTTCTTT.

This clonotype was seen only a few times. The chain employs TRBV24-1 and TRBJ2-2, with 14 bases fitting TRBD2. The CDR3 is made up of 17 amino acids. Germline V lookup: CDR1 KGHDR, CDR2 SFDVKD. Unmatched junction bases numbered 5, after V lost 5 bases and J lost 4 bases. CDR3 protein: CATSGTSGRTGTGELFF. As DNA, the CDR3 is TGTGCCACCAGTGGGACTAGCGGGAGGACGGGCACCGGGGAGCTGTTTTTT.

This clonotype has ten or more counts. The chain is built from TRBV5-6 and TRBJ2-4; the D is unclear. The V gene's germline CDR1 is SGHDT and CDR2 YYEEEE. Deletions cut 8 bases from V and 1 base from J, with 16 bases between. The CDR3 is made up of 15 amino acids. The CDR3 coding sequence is TGTGCCAGTGCAGGTGGACGTCGGGCCAAAAACATTCAGTACTTC. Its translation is CASAGGRRAKNIQYF.